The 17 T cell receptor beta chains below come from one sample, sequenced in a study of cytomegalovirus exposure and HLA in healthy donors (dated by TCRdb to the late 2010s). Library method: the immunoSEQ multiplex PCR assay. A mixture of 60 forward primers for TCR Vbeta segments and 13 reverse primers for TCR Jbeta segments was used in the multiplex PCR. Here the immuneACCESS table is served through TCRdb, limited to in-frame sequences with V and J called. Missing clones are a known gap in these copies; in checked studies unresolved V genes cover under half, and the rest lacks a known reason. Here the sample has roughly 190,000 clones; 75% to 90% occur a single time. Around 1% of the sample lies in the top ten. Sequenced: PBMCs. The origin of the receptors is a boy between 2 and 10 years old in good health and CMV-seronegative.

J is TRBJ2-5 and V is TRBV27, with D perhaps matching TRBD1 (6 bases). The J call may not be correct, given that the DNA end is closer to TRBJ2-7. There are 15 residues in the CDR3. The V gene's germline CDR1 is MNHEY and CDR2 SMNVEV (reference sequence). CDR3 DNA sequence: TGTGCCAGCAAAACAGACCACGGACAGACATACGAGCAGTACTTC. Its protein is CASKTDHGQTYEQYF.

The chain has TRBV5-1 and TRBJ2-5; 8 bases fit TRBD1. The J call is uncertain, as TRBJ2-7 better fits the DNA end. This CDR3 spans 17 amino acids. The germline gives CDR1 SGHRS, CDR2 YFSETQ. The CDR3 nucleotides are TGCGCCAGCAGCCAAAGGCACGACAGGGGCCCTACCTACGAGCAGTACTTC. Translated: CASSQRHDRGPTYEQYF.

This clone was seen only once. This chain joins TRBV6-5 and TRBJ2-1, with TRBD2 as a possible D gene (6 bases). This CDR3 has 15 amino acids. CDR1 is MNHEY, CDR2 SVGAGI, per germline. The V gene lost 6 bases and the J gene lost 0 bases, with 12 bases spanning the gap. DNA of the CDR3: TGTGCCAGCAGCCCTCTAGCGAACTCCTACAATGAGCAGTTCTTC. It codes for CASSPLANSYNEQFF.

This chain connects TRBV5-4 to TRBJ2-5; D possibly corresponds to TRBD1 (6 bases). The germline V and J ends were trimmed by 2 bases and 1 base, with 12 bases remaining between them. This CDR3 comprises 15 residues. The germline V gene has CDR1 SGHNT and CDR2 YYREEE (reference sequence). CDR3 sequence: CASSLKKQGQETQYF. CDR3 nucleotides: TGTGCCAGCAGCTTAAAAAAACAGGGCCAAGAGACCCAGTACTTC.

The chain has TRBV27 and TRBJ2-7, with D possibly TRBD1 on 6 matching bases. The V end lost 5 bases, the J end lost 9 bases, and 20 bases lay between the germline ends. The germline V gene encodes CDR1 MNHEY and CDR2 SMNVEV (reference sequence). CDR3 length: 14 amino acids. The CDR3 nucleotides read TGTGCCAGCAGTCCCCAGGACAGACTACTGGGGCAGTACTTC. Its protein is CASSPQDRLLGQYF.

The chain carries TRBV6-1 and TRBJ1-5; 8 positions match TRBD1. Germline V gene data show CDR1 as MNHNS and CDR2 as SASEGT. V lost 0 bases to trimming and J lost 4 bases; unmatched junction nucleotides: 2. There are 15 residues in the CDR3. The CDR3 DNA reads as TGTGCCAGCAGTGAAGCTTGGGACAGGAATCAGCCCCAGCATTTT. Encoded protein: CASSEAWDRNQPQHF.

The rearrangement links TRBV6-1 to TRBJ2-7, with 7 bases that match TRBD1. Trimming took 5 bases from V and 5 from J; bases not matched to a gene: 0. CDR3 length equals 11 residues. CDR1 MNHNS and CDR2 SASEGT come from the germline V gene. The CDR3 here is CASSQGDEQYF. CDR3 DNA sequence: TGTGCCAGCAGTCAGGGGGACGAGCAGTACTTC.

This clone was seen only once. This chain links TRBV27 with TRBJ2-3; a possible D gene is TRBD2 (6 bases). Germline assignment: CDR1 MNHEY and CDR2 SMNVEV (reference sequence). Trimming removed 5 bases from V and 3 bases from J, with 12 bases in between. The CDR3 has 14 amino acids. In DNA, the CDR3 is TGTGCCAGCAGTGACGGGGGAAGAACAGATACGCAGTATTTT. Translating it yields CASSDGGRTDTQYF.

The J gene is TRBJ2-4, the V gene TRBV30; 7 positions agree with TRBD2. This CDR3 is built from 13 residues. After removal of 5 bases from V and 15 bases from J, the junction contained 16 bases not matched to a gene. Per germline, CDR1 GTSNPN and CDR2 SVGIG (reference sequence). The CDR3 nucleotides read TGTGCCTGGGGCGGGAGTTCTACGGAGGCTTTGTACTTC. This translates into CAWGGSSTEALYF.

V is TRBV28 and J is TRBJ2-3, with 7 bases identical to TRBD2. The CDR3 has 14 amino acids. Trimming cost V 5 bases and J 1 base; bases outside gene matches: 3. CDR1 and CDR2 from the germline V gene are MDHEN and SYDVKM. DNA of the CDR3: TGTGCCAGCAGTGGCGGGGGAGGCACAGATACGCAGTATTTT. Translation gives CASSGGGGTDTQYF.

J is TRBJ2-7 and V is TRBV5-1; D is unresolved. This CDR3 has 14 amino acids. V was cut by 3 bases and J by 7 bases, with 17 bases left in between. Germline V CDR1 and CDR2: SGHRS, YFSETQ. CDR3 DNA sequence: TGCGCCAGCAGCTCCCGGTCGCCGACGGGTGAGCAGTACTTC. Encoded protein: CASSSRSPTGEQYF.

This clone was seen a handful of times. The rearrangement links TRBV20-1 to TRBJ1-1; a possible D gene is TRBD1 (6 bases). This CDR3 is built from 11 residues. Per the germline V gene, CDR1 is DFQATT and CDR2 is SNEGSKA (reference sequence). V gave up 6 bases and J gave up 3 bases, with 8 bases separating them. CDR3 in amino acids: CSASGDTEAFF. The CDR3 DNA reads TGCAGTGCCTCAGGGGACACTGAAGCTTTCTTT.

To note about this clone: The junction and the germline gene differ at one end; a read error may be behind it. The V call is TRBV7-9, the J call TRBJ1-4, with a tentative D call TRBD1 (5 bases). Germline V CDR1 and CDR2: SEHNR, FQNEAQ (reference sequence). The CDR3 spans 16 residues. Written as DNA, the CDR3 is TGTTCCAGCAGCTTAGAGCTGGGACTAGATAATGAAAAACTGTTTTTT. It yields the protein CSSSLELGLDNEKLFF.

The CDR3 DNA sequence: TGTGCCAGCAGCTTAGGTCCAGGGGCCTTTAGCGATGTGCGTGGCTACACCTTC. It translates to CASSLGPGAFSDVRGYTF. This chain joins TRBV7-9 and TRBJ1-2; perhaps TRBD1 as D (6 bases). Germline values: CDR1 SEHNR, CDR2 FQNEAQ (reference sequence). This CDR3 contains 18 residues. V lost 1 base and J 7 bases, leaving 25 bases between the germline ends.

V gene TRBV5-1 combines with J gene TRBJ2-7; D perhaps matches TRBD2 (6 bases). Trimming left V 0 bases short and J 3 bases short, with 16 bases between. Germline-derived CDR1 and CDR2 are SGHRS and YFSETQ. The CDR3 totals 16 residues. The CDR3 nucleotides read TGCGCCAGCAGCTTGGCTGCGGCGGGGATGTTCTACGAGCAGTACTTC. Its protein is CASSLAAAGMFYEQYF. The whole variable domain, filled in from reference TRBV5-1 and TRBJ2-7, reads KAGVTQTPRYLIKTRGQQVTLSCSPISGHRSVSWYQQTPGQGLQFLFEYFSETQRNKGNFPGRFSGRQFSNSRSEMNVSTLELGDSALYLCASSLAAAGMFYEQYFGPGTRLTVT.

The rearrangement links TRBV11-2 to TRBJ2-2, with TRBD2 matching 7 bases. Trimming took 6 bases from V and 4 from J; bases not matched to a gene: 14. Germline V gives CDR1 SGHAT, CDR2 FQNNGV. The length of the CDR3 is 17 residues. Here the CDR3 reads CASSPLGGSRGTGELFF. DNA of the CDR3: TGTGCCAGCAGTCCGCTCGGGGGGTCGAGAGGCACCGGGGAGCTGTTTTTT.

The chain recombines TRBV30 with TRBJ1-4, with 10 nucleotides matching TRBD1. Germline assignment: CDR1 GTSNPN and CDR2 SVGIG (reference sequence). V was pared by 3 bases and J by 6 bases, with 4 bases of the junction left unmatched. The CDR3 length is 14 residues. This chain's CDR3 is CAWRGGTGDEKLFF. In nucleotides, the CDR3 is TGTGCCTGGAGGGGGGGGACAGGGGATGAAAAACTGTTTTTT.